The present T cell receptor (beta chain) was sequenced within a study of metastatic and nonmetastatic thyroid tumors. General study results and limits: Benign nodules were reported to have significantly lower TCR beta diversity than malignant thyroid tumors, in blood and tumor.

After removal of 3 bases from V and 4 bases from J, the junction contained 7 bases not matched to a gene. Per germline, CDR1 MDHEN and CDR2 SYDVKM. This CDR3 has 15 residues. In regard to this clone: Its antigen is undetermined.

TCRdb re-clonotyped the PCR reads via MiXCR. Of roughly 13,000 clones in the sample, almost 30% are singletons; the top ten hold roughly 3.8%. Thyroid surgery took place with no prior treatment in any patient. The sample comprised blood. This clonotype originated in a female donor with papillary thyroid cancer or a benign thyroid nodule (not recorded which). Some clones in this sample may be carry-over from other donors' samples. V gene TRBV28 combines with J gene TRBJ1-2; 8 bases agree with TRBD1. The CDR3 DNA follows: TGTGCCAGCAGTTTCGCTTCACAGGGGGGCTATGGCTACACCTTC. Its translation is CASSFASQGGYGYTF.